This TCR beta chain was retrieved from a study of T cell changes during pregnancy in multiple sclerosis. Germline-derived CDR1 and CDR2 are SEHNR and FQNEAQ (reference sequence). Germline trimming cut 5 bases from V and 8 bases from J; bases unmatched to any gene: 10. The CDR3 has 15 amino acids. Data came from immunoSEQ multiplex PCR; TCRdb stores just in-frame clones and leaves some out. Of approximately 100,000 clones in the sample, about 90% were seen once. The sequences come from peripheral blood, collected in the second trimester of pregnancy. This TCR derives from a female donor with multiple sclerosis, enrolled in a pregnancy study. V gene TRBV7-9 combines with J gene TRBJ1-3; 9 bases are shared with TRBD1. DNA for the CDR3: TGTGCCAGCAGCGTAACGGGACAGGGACGATACACCATATATTTT. Its translation is CASSVTGQGRYTIYF.